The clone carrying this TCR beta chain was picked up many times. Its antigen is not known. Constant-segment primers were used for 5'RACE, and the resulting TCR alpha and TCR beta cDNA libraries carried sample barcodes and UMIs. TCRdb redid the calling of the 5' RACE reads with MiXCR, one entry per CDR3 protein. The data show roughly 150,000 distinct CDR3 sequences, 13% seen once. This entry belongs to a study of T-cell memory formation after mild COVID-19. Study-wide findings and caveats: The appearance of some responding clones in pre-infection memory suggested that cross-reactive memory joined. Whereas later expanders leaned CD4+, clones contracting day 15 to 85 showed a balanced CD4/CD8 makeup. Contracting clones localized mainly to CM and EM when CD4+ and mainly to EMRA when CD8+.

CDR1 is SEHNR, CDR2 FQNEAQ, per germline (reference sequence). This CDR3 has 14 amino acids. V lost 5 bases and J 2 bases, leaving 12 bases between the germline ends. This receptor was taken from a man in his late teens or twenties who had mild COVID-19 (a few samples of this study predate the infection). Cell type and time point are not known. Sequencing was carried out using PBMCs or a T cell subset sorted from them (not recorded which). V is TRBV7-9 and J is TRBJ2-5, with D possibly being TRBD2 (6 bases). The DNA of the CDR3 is TGTGCCAGCAGCCCGGGGACTCCTCAAGAGACCCAGTACTTC. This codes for CASSPGTPQETQYF. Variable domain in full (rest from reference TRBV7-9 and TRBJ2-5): DTGVSQNPRHKITKRGQNVTFRCDPISEHNRLYWYRQTLGQGPEFLTYFQNEAQLEKSRLLSDRFSAERPKGSFSTLEIQRTEQGDSAMYLCASSPGTPQETQYFGPGTRLLVL.